The next 23 T cell receptor beta chains were all read from a single sample in a study of OX40 agonist ivuxolimab in advanced cancers. Data came from immunoSEQ multiplex PCR; TCRdb stores just in-frame clones and leaves some out. The repertoire includes some 70,000 clones, around 89% of them detected once, and around 0.96% sits in the top ten. Here the sequenced sample was CD4+ or CD8+ T cells sorted from blood, taken in a trial of the OX40 agonist ivuxolimab. The receptors originated from an adult with an advanced solid tumor such as melanoma, head and neck, liver or kidney cancer.

J is TRBJ1-2 and V is TRBV6-1; D unresolved. The germline gives CDR1 MNHNS, CDR2 SASEGT. The CDR3 spans 12 residues. Trimming cost V 0 bases and J 8 bases, with 7 bases left between them. CDR3 sequence (DNA): TGTGCCAGCAGTGAAGCGGTTCGCGGCTACACCTTC. Its protein is CASSEAVRGYTF.

This sequence joins TRBV4-1 and TRBJ2-3; D not certain. From germline, CDR1 is MGHRA and CDR2 YSYEKL. Deletions cut 4 bases from V and 0 bases from J, with 17 bases between. The CDR3 length is 17 residues. The CDR3 region is CASSPRGQSTSTDTQYF. The CDR3 DNA reads TGCGCCAGCAGCCCCCGAGGCCAGAGTACTAGCACAGATACGCAGTATTTT.

V and J are TRBV7-9 and TRBJ1-1, with D uncertain. This CDR3 has 15 amino acids. Trimming took off 1 base at V and 6 bases at J, with 15 bases between the two ends. Germline V lookup: CDR1 SEHNR, CDR2 FQNEAQ (reference sequence). CDR3 sequence reads: CASSLEPLLSAEAFF. The CDR3 DNA is TGTGCCAGCAGCTTAGAACCCCTTCTGAGCGCTGAAGCTTTCTTT.

The chain couples TRBV7-2 to TRBJ2-2; 7 bases fit TRBD2. The CDR3 has 16 residues. CDR1 is SGHTA, CDR2 FQGNSA, per germline. After removal of 1 base from V and 2 bases from J, the junction contained 4 bases not matched to a gene. The CDR3 DNA sequence: TGTGCCAGCAGCTTAGTGGCGGGGGTCAACACCGGGGAGCTGTTTTTT. Residues: CASSLVAGVNTGELFF.

V is TRBV6-5 and J is TRBJ1-2, with TRBD1 as a possible D gene (5 bases). The CDR3 spans 14 residues. Looked up from germline, CDR1 is MNHEY and CDR2 is SVGAGI. V was clipped by 6 bases and J by 7 bases, with 18 bases between them. The CDR3 loop is CASRDIERKGGYTF. The CDR3 bases are TGTGCCAGCAGGGACATCGAGCGAAAGGGTGGCTACACCTTC.

The V and J genes are TRBV18 and TRBJ1-4, with D hard to call. Germline values: CDR1 KGHSH, CDR2 LQKENI. The CDR3 sequence is 15 residues long. The V end lost 3 bases, the J end lost 0 bases, and 8 bases lay between the germline ends. In DNA, the CDR3 is TGTGCCAGCTCACCCAGGACGGCAACTAATGAAAAACTGTTTTTT. The encoded protein is CASSPRTATNEKLFF.

The table lists this clone with a count of one. The rearrangement joins TRBV6-1 to TRBJ1-2, with D unclear. Germline CDR1 is MNHNS and CDR2 is SASEGT. V lost 6 bases and J lost 0, with 8 bases in between. This CDR3 has 13 amino acids. The CDR3 coding sequence is TGTGCCAGCAGGAGGGAGGCTAACTATGGCTACACCTTC. Translating gives CASRREANYGYTF.

The V gene is TRBV21-1, the J gene TRBJ1-5. TRBV21-1 is reported as a pseudogene. CDR3 size: 11 residues. Written as DNA, the CDR3 is TGTGCCAGCAGCAAAGATCAGCCCCAGCATTTT. Residues: CASSKDQPQHF.

The CDR3 region has the DNA TGCGCCAGCAGCTTAGGGACAGGGGGCATTCGCTCTGGAAACACCATATATTTT. It is translated as CASSLGTGGIRSGNTIYF. The chain recombines TRBV5-1 with TRBJ1-3; the match to TRBD1 covers 12 bases. Germline CDR1 reads SGHRS; CDR2 reads YFSETQ. The CDR3 sequence is 18 residues long. Germline trimming cut 2 bases from V and 0 bases from J; bases unmatched to any gene: 6.

This rearrangement joins TRBV2 to TRBJ1-6; the D gene is possibly TRBD1 (6 bases). Germline lookup yields CDR1 SNHLY and CDR2 FYNNEI. The CDR3 has 14 amino acids. Trimming cost V 6 bases and J 10 bases, with 16 bases left between them. CDR3 protein: CASSVRGRRSPLHF. CDR3 coding DNA: TGTGCCAGCAGCGTAAGGGGGAGGAGGTCACCCCTCCACTTT.

CDR3 residues: CASSLLASGPYEQYF. For the CDR3, the DNA is TGCGCCAGCAGCTTGTTGGCTAGCGGGCCGTACGAGCAGTACTTC. This chain uses TRBV5-1 with TRBJ2-7; 8 bases match TRBD2. CDR3 length equals 15 residues. Germline trimming cut 1 base from V and 4 bases from J; bases unmatched to any gene: 7. The germline CDR1 and CDR2 sequences are SGHRS and YFSETQ. The variable domain in full, with the rest retrieved from reference TRBV5-1 and TRBJ2-7, is KAGVTQTPRYLIKTRGQQVTLSCSPISGHRSVSWYQQTPGQGLQFLFEYFSETQRNKGNFPGRFSGRQFSNSRSEMNVSTLELGDSALYLCASSLLASGPYEQYFGPGTRLTVT.

The V and J genes are TRBV10-3 and TRBJ2-7, with 8 bases fitting TRBD1. V dropped 3 bases and J dropped 7; count of bases not matched to a gene: 8. From germline, CDR1 is ENHRY and CDR2 SYGVKD. The CDR3 runs 14 residues. The CDR3 nucleotides are TGTGCCATCAGTGACGGGACAGGCTCGTTTGAGCAGTACTTC. It is translated as CAISDGTGSFEQYF.

J is TRBJ1-2 and V is TRBV30; possibly TRBD1 for D (5 bases). The V and J ends lost 6 bases and 7 bases respectively, with 18 bases between them. This CDR3 is 13 amino acids long. Germline V CDR1 and CDR2: GTSNPN, SVGIG (reference sequence). The CDR3 reads CACLTAPGGGYTF. CDR3 nucleotides: TGTGCCTGTTTGACAGCCCCGGGGGGTGGCTACACCTTC.

The rearrangement joins TRBV28 to TRBJ2-1; 10 nucleotides line up with TRBD2. Losses at the gene ends were 3 bases for V and 3 bases for J; bases not matched to a gene: 5. The V gene's germline CDR1 is MDHEN and CDR2 SYDVKM. The CDR3 runs to 16 residues. The CDR3 DNA sequence: TGTGCCAGCAGTTTTATAGCGGGAGGAAACTACAATGAGCAGTTCTTC. Translating gives CASSFIAGGNYNEQFF.

As to this clone: The junction and the germline gene differ at one end; a read error may be behind it. The rearrangement links TRBV4-1 to TRBJ2-2; 9 positions match TRBD1. CDR1 MGHRA and CDR2 YSYEKL come from the germline V gene. The CDR3 covers 16 residues. CDR3 residues: CAGSEEQGADTGELFF. CDR3 sequence (DNA): TGCGCCGGCAGCGAAGAACAGGGGGCAGACACCGGGGAGCTGTTTTTT.

The gene calls are TRBV7-9 and TRBJ2-3; D gene unclear. Germline lookup yields CDR1 SEHNR and CDR2 FQNEAQ (reference sequence). The CDR3 has 12 residues. V was cut by 5 bases and J by 6 bases, with 9 bases left in between. For the CDR3, the DNA is TGTGCCAGCAGCAGAGAGTCCGATACGCAGTATTTT. Translated: CASSRESDTQYF.

The CDR3 protein is CASSPGQGVGETQYF. CDR3 sequence (DNA): TGTGCCAGCTCACCCGGGCAGGGGGTTGGAGAGACCCAGTACTTC. The chain is built from TRBV18 and TRBJ2-5; 7 bases are a match to TRBD1. The CDR3 contains 15 residues. The germline V gene has CDR1 KGHSH and CDR2 LQKENI. J was trimmed by 4 bases and V by 3 bases; bases with no gene match: 8.

The gene calls are TRBV19 and TRBJ2-5, with 7 positions matching TRBD2. The CDR3 has 16 residues. The trim removed 2 bases at V and 5 bases at J, leaving 11 bases unmatched. Germline V CDR1 and CDR2: LNHDA, SQIVND (reference sequence). CDR3 in amino acids: CASSIMGGGIAETQYF. The CDR3 DNA reads TGTGCCAGTAGTATAATGGGCGGGGGAATCGCGGAGACCCAGTACTTC.

The V call is TRBV12-5, the J call TRBJ2-3; the match to TRBD2 covers 7 bases. The CDR3 spans 16 residues. Trimming took 6 bases from V and 2 from J; bases not matched to a gene: 11. CDR1 and CDR2 (germline): LGHNT, FRNRAP. The CDR3 region is CASGHPWGGNTDTQYF. CDR3 bases: TGTGCTAGTGGCCACCCCTGGGGGGGGAACACAGATACGCAGTATTTT.

The chain carries TRBV27 and TRBJ2-7; TRBD2 is a possible D gene (7 bases). The germline V gene encodes CDR1 MNHEY and CDR2 SMNVEV (reference sequence). Trimming cost V 6 bases and J 0 bases, with 15 bases left between them. This CDR3 is built from 15 residues. CDR3 DNA: TGTGCCAGCAGAACCGTCGGGGGGCCCTCCTACGAGCAGTACTTC. This gives the protein CASRTVGGPSYEQYF.

V is TRBV2 and J is TRBJ1-5; TRBD1 matches 9 bases. In germline, CDR1 is SNHLY, CDR2 FYNNEI. The CDR3 sequence is 15 residues long. Trimming took 2 bases from V and 7 from J; bases not matched to a gene: 6. The CDR3 sequence is CASSEQGQGEQPQHF. In DNA, the CDR3 is TGTGCCAGCAGTGAACAGGGACAGGGAGAGCAGCCCCAGCATTTT. The full variable domain, with the rest looked up from reference TRBV2 and TRBJ1-5, is EPEVTQTPSHQVTQMGQEVILRCVPISNHLYFYWYRQILGQKVEFLVSFYNNEISEKSEIFDDQFSVERPDGSNFTLKIRSTKLEDSAMYFCASSEQGQGEQPQHFGDGTRLSIL.

The chain links TRBV5-5 to TRBJ2-5; 7 bases line up with TRBD1. The CDR3 is 14 residues long. Germline CDR1 and CDR2: SGHKS and YYEKEE (reference sequence). Unmatched junction bases numbered 8, after V lost 4 bases and J lost 5 bases. CDR3 residues: CASSPRTGGETQYF. CDR3 DNA: TGTGCCAGCAGCCCCCGGACAGGCGGGGAGACCCAGTACTTC. Complete variable domain (other parts from reference TRBV5-5 and TRBJ2-5): DAGVTQSPTHLIKTRGQQVTLRCSPISGHKSVSWYQQVLGQGPQFIFQYYEKEERGRGNFPDRFSARQFPNYSSELNVNALLLGDSALYLCASSPRTGGETQYFGPGTRLLVL.

The V call is TRBV18, the J call TRBJ1-2, with 8 positions matching TRBD1. The CDR3 consists of 14 residues. The V gene end was trimmed by 3 bases and the J gene end by 4 bases; junction bases not matched to a gene: 4. The germline CDR1 and CDR2 sequences are KGHSH and LQKENI. In nucleotides, the CDR3 is TGTGCCAGCTCACCCGGACAGGGTACCTATGGCTACACCTTC. It translates to CASSPGQGTYGYTF.